This TCR beta chain came from a study of CD8+CD57+ T cells in acquired aplastic anemia. The CDR3 totals 15 residues. V dropped 6 bases and J dropped 0; count of bases not matched to a gene: 2. Looked up from germline, CDR1 is ENHRY and CDR2 is SYGVKD. Genomic DNA templated the TCR beta VDJ and CDR3 profiling. One entry per CDR3 protein results from TCRdb running MiXCR on the reads. The data hold 150,000 to 200,000 distinct CDR3 sequences, with 40% to 55% observed a single time. Sequencing involved patients with CD8+CD57+ cell expansion previously shown by flow cytometry. Patients uniformly had severe acquired aplastic anemia. This clonotype was found many times. The target antigen is unknown. Study-wide results and caveats: It was found that twenty-nine CD8+ CDR3 sequences were shared between patients and controls.

The chain recombines TRBV10-3 with TRBJ2-7; TRBD2 matches 13 bases. The receptor was isolated from a human donor with aplastic anemia. Material for sequencing was sorted CD4+, CD8+, or CD8+CD57+ T cells (not recorded which) from PBMCs. CDR3 amino acids: CAIRGTSGTSYEQYF. CDR3 DNA sequence: TGTGCCATCAGGGGGACTAGCGGGACCTCCTACGAGCAGTACTTC.